Listed below are T cell receptor beta chains from one sample, sequenced in a study of human T cells and chemical hapten exposure. Each CDR3 protein gets one entry after TCRdb re-called the RACE reads with MiXCR. This sample carries 150,000 to 200,000 distinct CDR3 sequences, more than 12% of them seen once, and the ten largest clones take less than 2%. This sample comprised whole blood, obtained in connection with sensitization to the hapten diphenylcyclopropenone (DPC). These receptor sequences come from a woman in her 30s with alopecia areata. Some clones in this sample may be carry-over from other donors' samples. CDR3s include the opening cysteine and the closing phenylalanine or tryptophan. D genes are given only for firm matches. Some rows have no size entry. The others give once, few or many, or a class for an expanded clone.

clone size,J gene,V gene,D gene,CDR3 protein,CDR3 DNA
few,TRBJ2-1,TRBV5-5,-,CASSLGAGRVQREQFF,TGTGCCAGCAGCTTGGGGGCGGGGAGAGTTCAACGTGAGCAGTTCTTC
many,TRBJ1-1,TRBV20-1,TRBD1,CSARTGSYTEAFF,TGCAGTGCTCGGACAGGGTCCTATACTGAAGCTTTCTTT
few,TRBJ1-1,TRBV7-9,-,CASSADLEAFF,TGTGCCAGCAGCGCGGACCTTGAAGCTTTCTTT
-,TRBJ2-2,TRBV20-1,-,CSARDLANTGELFF,TGCAGTGCTAGAGATCTAGCTAACACCGGGGAGCTGTTTTTT
few,TRBJ1-6,TRBV5-1,-,CASSPPDLGSPLHF,TGCGCCAGCAGCCCACCGGATTTAGGTTCACCCCTCCACTTT
-,TRBJ2-2,TRBV19,-,CASSWRGNTGELFF,TGTGCCAGTAGTTGGCGGGGGAACACCGGGGAGCTGTTTTTT
few,TRBJ2-7,TRBV4-3,TRBD1,CASSQDFSGGVGNVYEQYF,TGCGCCAGCAGCCAAGATTTTTCAGGGGGAGTTGGCAATGTATACGAGCAGTACTTC
few,TRBJ2-1,TRBV20-1,-,CSPLAHNEQFF,TGCAGTCCACTAGCCCACAATGAGCAGTTCTTC
many,TRBJ1-1,TRBV28,TRBD1,CASSQPTGGGRAFF,TGTGCCAGCAGTCAACCAACAGGGGGCGGCCGGGCTTTCTTT
few,TRBJ2-1,TRBV5-4,TRBD2,CASSRSGGISYNEQFF,TGTGCCAGCAGCAGAAGCGGGGGAATCTCCTACAATGAGCAGTTCTTC
few,TRBJ1-2,TRBV7-2,TRBD1,CASSQRQGLYGYTF,TGTGCCAGCAGCCAACGACAGGGTTTGTACGGCTACACCTTC
-,TRBJ2-6,TRBV28,TRBD1,CASSPGQGAGGANVLTF,TGTGCCAGCAGTCCAGGACAGGGGGCAGGAGGGGCCAACGTCCTGACTTTC
-,TRBJ2-1,TRBV7-3,-,CASSLTAWDNEQFF,TGTGCCAGCAGCTTGACCGCTTGGGACAATGAGCAGTTCTTC
few,TRBJ2-2,TRBV30,-,CAWSVRVTSGNTGELFF,TGTGCCTGGAGTGTAAGGGTGACGTCCGGGAACACCGGGGAGCTGTTTTTT
few,TRBJ2-1,TRBV11-2,-,CASSSDRGRVWKHNEQFF,TGTGCCAGCAGCTCGGACCGGGGCAGAGTTTGGAAACACAATGAGCAGTTCTTC
-,TRBJ2-7,TRBV20-1,TRBD2,CSARLAGQSSYEQYF,TGCAGTGCCCGACTAGCGGGACAGAGCTCCTACGAGCAGTACTTC
few,TRBJ2-1,TRBV11-2,-,CASSPGQIRGNEQFF,TGTGCCAGCAGCCCCGGACAGATACGGGGCAATGAGCAGTTCTTC
-,TRBJ1-6,TRBV6-5,TRBD1,CASSYSLLGQGYNSPLHF,TGTGCCAGCAGTTACTCGCTTCTGGGACAGGGGTATAATTCACCCCTCCACTTT
many,TRBJ2-1,TRBV9,-,CASSVGASNEQFF,TGTGCCAGCAGCGTAGGGGCTAGCAATGAGCAGTTCTTC
many,TRBJ2-7,TRBV20-1,TRBD2,CSARFRRTPRGGTYEQYF,TGCAGTGCTAGGTTCCGACGGACCCCTCGCGGGGGGACCTACGAGCAGTACTTC
few,TRBJ2-7,TRBV2,TRBD2,CASSVGLAGTSYEQYF,TGTGCCAGCAGTGTCGGGTTAGCGGGGACTTCCTACGAGCAGTACTTC
few,TRBJ1-3,TRBV5-1,-,CASRAWGGGAAGNTIYF,TGCGCCAGCAGAGCTTGGGGTGGCGGGGCAGCTGGAAACACCATATATTTT
-,TRBJ1-5,TRBV14,-,CASSQEPHLSQPACPQHF,TGTGCCAGCAGCCAAGAGCCGCACCTCTCCCAGCCGGCGTGTCCCCAGCATTTT
-,TRBJ2-7,TRBV30,-,CAWSVRRSSYEQYF,TGTGCCTGGAGTGTGAGACGGTCCTCCTACGAGCAGTACTTC
-,TRBJ1-1,TRBV12-3/TRBV12-4,TRBD1,CASRTLDRENTEAFF,TGTGCCAGCAGAACCCTGGACAGGGAAAACACTGAAGCTTTCTTT
-,TRBJ1-1,TRBV28,-,CASSQRRAQNTEAFF,TGTGCCAGCAGCCAGCGAAGGGCTCAGAACACTGAAGCTTTCTTT
-,TRBJ2-1,TRBV11-2,-,CASSLRATLDEQFF,TGTGCCAGCAGCTTAAGGGCGACCCTCGATGAGCAGTTCTTC
few,TRBJ1-1,TRBV5-1,TRBD1,CASSGGQGTEAFF,TGCGCCAGCAGCGGAGGACAGGGGACTGAAGCTTTCTTT
many,TRBJ1-1,TRBV18,-,CASSPQGDTEAFF,TGTGCCAGCTCACCACAGGGGGACACTGAAGCTTTCTTT
few,TRBJ2-7,TRBV4-3,-,CASSQDSRSGSYEQYF,TGCGCCAGCAGCCAAGATTCGAGGAGTGGCTCCTACGAGCAGTACTTC
-,TRBJ2-5,TRBV29-1,TRBD2,CSATGGLLETQYF,TGCAGCGCTACGGGGGGGCTCTTGGAGACCCAGTACTTC
many,TRBJ2-3,TRBV29-1,TRBD2,CSGGTSGSSTDTQYF,TGCAGCGGCGGGACTAGCGGGAGTTCAACAGATACGCAGTATTTT
few,TRBJ2-1,TRBV2,TRBD2,CASSGRSGANNEQFF,TGTGCCAGCAGCGGGAGAAGCGGGGCGAACAATGAGCAGTTCTTC
-,TRBJ2-1,TRBV20-1,TRBD2,CSATSGSVSNEQFF,TGCAGTGCAACTAGCGGGAGCGTCAGCAATGAGCAGTTCTTC
-,TRBJ1-1,TRBV28,-,CVSRAAGVATEAFF,TGTGTCAGCAGAGCGGCCGGGGTGGCCACTGAAGCTTTCTTT
few,TRBJ1-6,TRBV25-1,-,CASSETGSYNSPLHF,TGTGCCAGCAGTGAAACAGGGTCCTATAATTCACCCCTCCACTTT
many,TRBJ2-5,TRBV5-4,TRBD2,CASSLEGGRAIETQYF,TGTGCCAGCAGCTTGGAAGGCGGGAGGGCAATAGAGACCCAGTACTTC
few,TRBJ2-5,TRBV19,-,CASEGVGETQYF,TGTGCCAGTGAGGGGGTTGGAGAGACCCAGTACTTC
many,TRBJ2-1,TRBV28,TRBD1,CASSLRFGQDNEQFF,TGTGCCAGCAGTTTACGCTTTGGACAGGACAATGAGCAGTTCTTC
few,TRBJ2-7,TRBV7-6,-,CASSREQAAYEQYF,TGTGCCAGCAGCCGAGAACAGGCCGCCTACGAGCAGTACTTC
few,TRBJ2-7,TRBV3-1,-,CASSQVGREQYF,TGTGCCAGCAGCCAAGTCGGGCGCGAGCAGTACTTC
once,TRBJ2-2,TRBV6-2/TRBV6-3,-,CASSYIQGTGELFF,TGTGCCAGCAGTTACATACAGGGTACCGGGGAGCTGTTTTTT
-,TRBJ1-4,TRBV7-2,-,CASSQNNEKLFF,TGTGCCAGCAGCCAAAATAATGAAAAACTGTTTTTT
many,TRBJ1-1,TRBV7-2,-,CASSPVLNTEAFF,TGTGCCAGCAGCCCTGTACTGAACACTGAAGCTTTCTTT
many,TRBJ1-2,TRBV10-3,-,CAISESQFYGYTF,TGTGCCATCAGTGAGTCACAGTTCTATGGCTACACCTTC
few,TRBJ2-2,TRBV5-1,-,CASSFEGNGELFF,TGCGCCAGCAGCTTCGAAGGGAACGGGGAGCTGTTTTTT
few,TRBJ2-1,TRBV9,-,CASSDTGRLVYNEQFF,TGTGCCAGCAGCGATACAGGGAGGTTAGTGTACAATGAGCAGTTCTTC
-,TRBJ2-5,TRBV28,-,CASIRHVSGEETQYF,TGTGCCAGCATACGACACGTTTCCGGGGAAGAGACCCAGTACTTC
few,TRBJ2-7,TRBV4-3,TRBD2,CASSQVTSGGEQYF,TGCGCCAGCAGCCAAGTGACTAGCGGGGGTGAGCAGTACTTC
few,TRBJ1-1,TRBV2,TRBD1,CASTDRAAGTFF,TGTGCCAGTACGGACAGGGCGGCTGGTACTTTCTTT
few,TRBJ2-7,TRBV28,-,CASSSPLTGRYEQYF,TGTGCCAGCAGCTCCCCCCTTACGGGCCGCTACGAGCAGTACTTC
-,TRBJ2-3,TRBV12-5,-,CASGSRPDTQYF,TGTGCTAGTGGTTCCAGGCCAGATACGCAGTATTTT
few,TRBJ1-5,TRBV12-3/TRBV12-4,-,CASSLGGQYNQPQHF,TGTGCCAGCAGTTTAGGTGGGCAGTACAATCAGCCCCAGCATTTT
few,TRBJ2-1,TRBV5-8,-,CASSLNYEQFF,TGTGCCAGCAGCTTGAATTATGAGCAGTTCTTC